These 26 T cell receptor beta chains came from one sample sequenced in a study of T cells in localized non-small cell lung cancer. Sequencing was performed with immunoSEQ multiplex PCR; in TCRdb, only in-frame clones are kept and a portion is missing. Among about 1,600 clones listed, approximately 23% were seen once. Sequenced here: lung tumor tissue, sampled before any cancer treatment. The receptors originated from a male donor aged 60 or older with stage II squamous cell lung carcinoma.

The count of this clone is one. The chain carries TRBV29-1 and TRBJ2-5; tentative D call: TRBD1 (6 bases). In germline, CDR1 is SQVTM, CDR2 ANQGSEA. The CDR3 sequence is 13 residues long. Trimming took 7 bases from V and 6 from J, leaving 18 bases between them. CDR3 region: CSGEGGQIKTQYF. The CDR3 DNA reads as TGCAGCGGTGAGGGCGGACAGATAAAGACCCAGTACTTC.

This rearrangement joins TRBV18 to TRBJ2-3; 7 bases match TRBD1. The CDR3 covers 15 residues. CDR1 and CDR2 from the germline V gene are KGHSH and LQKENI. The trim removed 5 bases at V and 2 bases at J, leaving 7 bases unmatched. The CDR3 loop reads CASSTVTGNTDTQYF. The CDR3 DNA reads TGTGCCAGCTCAACTGTGACAGGGAACACAGATACGCAGTATTTT.

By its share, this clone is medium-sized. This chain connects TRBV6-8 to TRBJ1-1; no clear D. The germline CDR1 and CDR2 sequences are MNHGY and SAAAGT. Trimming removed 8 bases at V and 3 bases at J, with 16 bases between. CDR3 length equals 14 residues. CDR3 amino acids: CASCRLGGDTEAFF. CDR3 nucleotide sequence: TGTGCCAGCTGTAGACTTGGCGGGGACACTGAAGCTTTCTTT.

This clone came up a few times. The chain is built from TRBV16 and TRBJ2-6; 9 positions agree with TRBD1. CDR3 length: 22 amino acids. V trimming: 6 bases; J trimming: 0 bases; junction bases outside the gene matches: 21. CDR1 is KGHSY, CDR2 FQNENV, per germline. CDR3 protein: CASSPRLPPRTGANSGANVLTF. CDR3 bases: TGTGCCAGCAGTCCCCGGCTCCCCCCGAGGACAGGGGCCAACTCTGGGGCCAACGTCCTGACTTTC.

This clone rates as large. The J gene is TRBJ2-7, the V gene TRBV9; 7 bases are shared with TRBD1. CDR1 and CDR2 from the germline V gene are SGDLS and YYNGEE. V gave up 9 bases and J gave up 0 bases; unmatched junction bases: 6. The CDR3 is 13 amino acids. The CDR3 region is CAITGVDSYEQYF. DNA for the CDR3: TGTGCCATAACAGGGGTGGACTCCTACGAGCAGTACTTC.

The CDR3 loop reads CASSREGVVKLFF. As DNA, the CDR3 is TGTGCCAGCTCACGGGAAGGCGTTGTAAAACTGTTTTTT. J is TRBJ1-4 and V is TRBV18; D gene unclear. Germline values: CDR1 KGHSH, CDR2 LQKENI. The CDR3 loop spans 13 amino acids. The V and J ends lost 4 bases and 10 bases respectively, with 13 bases between them.

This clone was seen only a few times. Written as DNA, the CDR3 is TGCGCCAGCAGCCAAGTACTAATGAGCGAGCAGTACTTC. It yields the protein CASSQVLMSEQYF. V and J are TRBV4-1 and TRBJ2-7; unclear D gene. The CDR3 covers 13 residues. Germline lookup yields CDR1 MGHRA and CDR2 YSYEKL. The V end lost 1 base, the J end lost 6 bases, and 10 bases lay between the germline ends.

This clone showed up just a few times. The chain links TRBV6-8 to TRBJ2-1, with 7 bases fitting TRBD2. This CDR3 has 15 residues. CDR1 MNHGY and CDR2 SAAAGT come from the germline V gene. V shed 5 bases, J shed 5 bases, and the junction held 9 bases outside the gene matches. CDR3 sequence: CASSGLGGGHNEQFF. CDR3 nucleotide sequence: TGTGCCAGCAGTGGATTGGGGGGGGGACACAATGAGCAGTTCTTC.

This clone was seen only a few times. This chain's CDR3 is CASSYRRAYEQYF. The CDR3 coding sequence is TGTGCCAGCAGTTACAGGAGAGCCTACGAGCAGTACTTC. The V call is TRBV6-8, the J call TRBJ2-7; D unresolved. V dropped 2 bases and J dropped 2 bases, with 7 bases sitting between them. CDR1 is MNHGY and CDR2 is SAAAGT in the germline V gene. The CDR3 is 13 residues long.

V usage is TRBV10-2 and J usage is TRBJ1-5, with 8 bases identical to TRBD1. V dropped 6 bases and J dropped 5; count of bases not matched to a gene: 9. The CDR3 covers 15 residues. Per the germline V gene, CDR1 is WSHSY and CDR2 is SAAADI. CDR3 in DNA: TGCGCCAGCAGCCATGGACAGGGATGGGATCAGCCCCAGCATTTT. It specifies CASSHGQGWDQPQHF.

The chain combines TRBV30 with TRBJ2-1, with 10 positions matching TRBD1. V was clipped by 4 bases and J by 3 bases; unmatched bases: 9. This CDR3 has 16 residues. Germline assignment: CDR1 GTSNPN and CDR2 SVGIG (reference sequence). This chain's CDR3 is CAWTGDRGLVYNEQFF. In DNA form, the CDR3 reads TGTGCCTGGACTGGGGACAGGGGTTTAGTCTACAATGAGCAGTTCTTC.

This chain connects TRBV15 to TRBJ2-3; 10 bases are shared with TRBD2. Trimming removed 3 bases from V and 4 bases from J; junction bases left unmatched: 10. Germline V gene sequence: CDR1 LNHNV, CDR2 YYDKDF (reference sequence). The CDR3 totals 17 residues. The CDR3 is CATSRPGSGGEADTQYF. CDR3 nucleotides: TGTGCCACCAGCAGGCCGGGGAGCGGGGGGGAGGCAGATACGCAGTATTTT.

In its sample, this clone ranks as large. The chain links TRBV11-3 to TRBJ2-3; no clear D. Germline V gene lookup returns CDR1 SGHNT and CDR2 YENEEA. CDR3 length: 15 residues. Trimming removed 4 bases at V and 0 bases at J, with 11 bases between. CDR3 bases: TGTGCCAGCAGCTACTGGACCTTTAGCACAGATACGCAGTATTTT. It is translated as CASSYWTFSTDTQYF.

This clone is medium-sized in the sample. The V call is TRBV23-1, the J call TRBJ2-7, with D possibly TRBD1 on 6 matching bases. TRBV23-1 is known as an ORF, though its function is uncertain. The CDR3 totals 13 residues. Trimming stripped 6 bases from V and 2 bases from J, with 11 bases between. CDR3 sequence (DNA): TGCGCCAGCAGCTTAGGGGACACCTACGAGCAGTACTTC. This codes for CASSLGDTYEQYF.

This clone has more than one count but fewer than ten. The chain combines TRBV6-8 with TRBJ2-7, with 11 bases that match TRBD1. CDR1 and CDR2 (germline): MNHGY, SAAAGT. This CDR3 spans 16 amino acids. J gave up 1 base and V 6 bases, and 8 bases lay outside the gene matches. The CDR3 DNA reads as TGTGCCAGCAGGGGCTCCGGGACAGGGGGTTCCTACGAGCAGTACTTC. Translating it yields CASRGSGTGGSYEQYF.

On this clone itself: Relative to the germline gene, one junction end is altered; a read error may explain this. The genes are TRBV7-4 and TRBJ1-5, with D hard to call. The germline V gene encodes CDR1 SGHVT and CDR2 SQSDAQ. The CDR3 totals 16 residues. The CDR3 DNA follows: TGTGCCAGCAGTTTAGAGGACCTATCTAGCAATCAGCCCCAGCATTTT. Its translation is CASSLEDLSSNQPQHF.

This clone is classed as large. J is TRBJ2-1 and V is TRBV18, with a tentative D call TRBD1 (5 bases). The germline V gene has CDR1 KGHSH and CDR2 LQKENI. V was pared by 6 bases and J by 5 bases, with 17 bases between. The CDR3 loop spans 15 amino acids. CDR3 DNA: TGTGCCAGCTCCCTCACAGGCTTACAGAACAATGAGCAGTTCTTC. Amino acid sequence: CASSLTGLQNNEQFF.

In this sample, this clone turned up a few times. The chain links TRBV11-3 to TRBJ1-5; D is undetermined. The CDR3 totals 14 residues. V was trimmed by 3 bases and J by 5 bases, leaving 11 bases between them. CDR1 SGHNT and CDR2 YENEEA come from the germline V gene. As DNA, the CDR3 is TGTGCCAGCAGCTTGGTAGGAGTAGATCAGCCCCAGCATTTT. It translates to CASSLVGVDQPQHF.

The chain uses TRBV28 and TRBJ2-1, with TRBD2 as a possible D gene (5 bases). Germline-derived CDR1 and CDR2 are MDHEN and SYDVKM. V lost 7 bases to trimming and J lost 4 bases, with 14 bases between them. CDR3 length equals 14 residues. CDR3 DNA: TGTGCCAGCACCCTCGTCCCGGGGTACAATGAGCAGTTCTTC. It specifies CASTLVPGYNEQFF. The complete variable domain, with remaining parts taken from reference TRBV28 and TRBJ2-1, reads DVKVTQSSRYLVKRTGEKVFLECVQDMDHENMFWYRQDPGLGLRLIYFSYDVKMKEKGDIPEGYSVSREKKERFSLILESASTNQTSMYLCASTLVPGYNEQFFGPGTRLTVL.

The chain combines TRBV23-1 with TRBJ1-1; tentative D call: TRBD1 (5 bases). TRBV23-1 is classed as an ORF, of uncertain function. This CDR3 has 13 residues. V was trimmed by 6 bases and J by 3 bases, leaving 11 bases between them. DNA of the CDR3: TGCGCCAGCAGCTCTCAGGGCGACACTGAAGCTTTCTTT. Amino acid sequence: CASSSQGDTEAFF.

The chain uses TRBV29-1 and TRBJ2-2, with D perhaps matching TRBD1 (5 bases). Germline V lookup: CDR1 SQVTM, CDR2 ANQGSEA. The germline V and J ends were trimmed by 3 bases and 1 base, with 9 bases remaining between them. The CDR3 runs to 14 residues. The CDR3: CSVDGQGNTGELFF. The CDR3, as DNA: TGCAGCGTTGACGGGCAGGGGAACACCGGGGAGCTGTTTTTT.

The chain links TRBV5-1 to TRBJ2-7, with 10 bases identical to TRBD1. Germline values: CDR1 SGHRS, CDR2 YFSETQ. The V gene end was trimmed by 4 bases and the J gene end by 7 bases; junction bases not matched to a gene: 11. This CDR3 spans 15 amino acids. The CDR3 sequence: CASSPPGQGRREQYF. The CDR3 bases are TGCGCCAGCAGCCCTCCGGGACAGGGGCGGCGTGAGCAGTACTTC.

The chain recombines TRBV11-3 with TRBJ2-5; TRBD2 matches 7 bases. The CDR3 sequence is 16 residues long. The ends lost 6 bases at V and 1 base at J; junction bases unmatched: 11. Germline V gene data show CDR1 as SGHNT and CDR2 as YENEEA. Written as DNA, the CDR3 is TGTGCCAGCAGAACCGGGACTAACCTCCTCCAAGAGACCCAGTACTTC. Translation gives CASRTGTNLLQETQYF.

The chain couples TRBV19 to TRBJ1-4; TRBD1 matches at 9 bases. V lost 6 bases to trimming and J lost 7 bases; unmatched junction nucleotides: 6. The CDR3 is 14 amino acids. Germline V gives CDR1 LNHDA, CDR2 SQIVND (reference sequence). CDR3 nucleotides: TGTGCCAGTAGCACGGGACAGGGCGTTGAAAAACTGTTTTTT. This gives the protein CASSTGQGVEKLFF.

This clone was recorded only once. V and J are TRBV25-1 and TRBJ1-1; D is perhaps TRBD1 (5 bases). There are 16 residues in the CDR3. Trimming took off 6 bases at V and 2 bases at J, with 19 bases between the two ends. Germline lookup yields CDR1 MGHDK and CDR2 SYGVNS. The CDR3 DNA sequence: TGTGCCAGCAGGGGGTACGGGACCAGTTTAAACACTGAAGCTTTCTTT. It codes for CASRGYGTSLNTEAFF.

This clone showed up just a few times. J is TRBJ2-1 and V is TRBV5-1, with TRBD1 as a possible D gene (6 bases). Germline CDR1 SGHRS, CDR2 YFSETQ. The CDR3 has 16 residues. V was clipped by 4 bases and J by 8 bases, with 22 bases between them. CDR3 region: CASSQGQGTSGDEQFF. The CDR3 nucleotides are TGCGCCAGCAGCCAAGGGCAAGGCACGTCAGGGGATGAGCAGTTCTTC.